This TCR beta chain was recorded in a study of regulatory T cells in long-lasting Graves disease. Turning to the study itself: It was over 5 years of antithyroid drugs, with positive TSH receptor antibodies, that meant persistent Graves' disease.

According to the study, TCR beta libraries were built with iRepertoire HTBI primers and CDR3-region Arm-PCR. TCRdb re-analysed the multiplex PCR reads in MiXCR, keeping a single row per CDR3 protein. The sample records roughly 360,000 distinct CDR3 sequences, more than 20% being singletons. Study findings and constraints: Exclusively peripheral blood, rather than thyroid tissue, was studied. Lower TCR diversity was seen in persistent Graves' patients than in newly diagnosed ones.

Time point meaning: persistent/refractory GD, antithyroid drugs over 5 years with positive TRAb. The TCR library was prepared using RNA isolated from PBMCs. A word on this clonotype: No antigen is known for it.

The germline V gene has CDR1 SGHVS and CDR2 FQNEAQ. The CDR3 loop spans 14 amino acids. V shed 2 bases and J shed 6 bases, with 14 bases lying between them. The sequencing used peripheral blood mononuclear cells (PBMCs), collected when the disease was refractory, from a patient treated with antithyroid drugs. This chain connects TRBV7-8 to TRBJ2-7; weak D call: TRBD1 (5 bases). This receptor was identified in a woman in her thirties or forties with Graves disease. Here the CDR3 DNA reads TGTGCCAGCAGCTTATATGGGCAGGGATCCGAGCAGTACTTC. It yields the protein CASSLYGQGSEQYF.